The source of this TCR beta chain is a study of T cell repertoires in cytomegalovirus infection. For the study at large: Public TCR beta signatures provided an indication of both CMV infection and a matching HLA type. Findings of the study overall: Cumulative public TCR beta family frequency identified carriers of CMV plus the relevant HLA. There were HLA-C-restricted CMV-specific TCR beta clonotypes dominating the ex vivo response.

CDR1 is MNHEY and CDR2 is SMNVEV in the germline V gene (reference sequence). This CDR3 has 14 amino acids. The junction had 4 bases not matched to a gene; V was cut back by 9 bases and J by 5 bases. MiXCR, run by TCRdb on the reads, gives a single entry per CDR3 protein. The data contain around 440,000 distinct CDR3 sequences, around 11% of them singletons. In regard to this clonotype: Its antigen is as yet unknown.

The V gene is TRBV27, the J gene TRBJ2-1; 13 bases match TRBD2. The source is a human donor in good health (CMV status not recorded). Some clones in this sample may be carry-over from other donors' samples. Sequenced sample: PBMCs. CDR3 amino acids: CASQLAGGNNEQFF. The CDR3 region has the DNA TGTGCCAGTCAACTAGCGGGGGGGAACAATGAGCAGTTCTTC.